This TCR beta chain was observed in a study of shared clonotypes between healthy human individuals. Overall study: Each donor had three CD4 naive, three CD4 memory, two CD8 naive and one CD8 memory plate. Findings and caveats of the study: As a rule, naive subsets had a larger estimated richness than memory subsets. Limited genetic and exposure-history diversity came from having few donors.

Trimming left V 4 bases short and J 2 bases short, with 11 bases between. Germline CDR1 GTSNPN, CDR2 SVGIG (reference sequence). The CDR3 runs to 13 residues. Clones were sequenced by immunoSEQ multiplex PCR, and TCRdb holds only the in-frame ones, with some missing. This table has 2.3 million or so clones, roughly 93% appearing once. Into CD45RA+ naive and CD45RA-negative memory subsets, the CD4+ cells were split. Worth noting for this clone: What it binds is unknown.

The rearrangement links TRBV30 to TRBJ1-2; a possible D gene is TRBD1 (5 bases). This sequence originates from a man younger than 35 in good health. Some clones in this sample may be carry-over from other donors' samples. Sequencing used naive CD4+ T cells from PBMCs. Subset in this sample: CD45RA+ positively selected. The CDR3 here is CAWIAGANYGYTF. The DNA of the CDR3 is TGTGCCTGGATTGCTGGGGCAAACTATGGCTACACCTTC.